These 4 T cell receptor beta chains originate from one sample sequenced in a study of blood T cell repertoires in COVID-19. Here immunoSEQ multiplex PCR was the method, and the copy in TCRdb shows in-frame clones only, minus some. The sample yields some 330,000 clones, approximately 89% seen once. Sequenced sample: PBMCs or T cells enriched from blood (not recorded which). These receptors all come from a man younger than 40 who had recovered from COVID-19.

The chain has TRBV27 and TRBJ2-5, with D possibly being TRBD1 (5 bases). The CDR3 has 14 residues. In germline, CDR1 is MNHEY, CDR2 SMNVEV (reference sequence). Trimming pared 3 bases from V and 7 bases from J, leaving 15 bases between. The CDR3 is CASSLTVPIGTQYF. The DNA for the CDR3 is TGTGCCAGCAGTTTGACAGTACCTATAGGGACCCAGTACTTC.

This sequence joins TRBV5-5 and TRBJ1-4; 9 bases map to TRBD1. J lost 3 bases, V lost 3 bases, and 3 bases had no gene match. CDR1 is SGHKS and CDR2 is YYEKEE in the germline V gene (reference sequence). CDR3 length: 15 residues. The CDR3 region is CASSWGTGPNEKLFF. The CDR3 nucleotides are TGTGCCAGCAGCTGGGGGACAGGGCCTAATGAAAAACTGTTTTTT. Filled out from reference TRBV5-5 and TRBJ1-4, the complete variable domain reads DAGVTQSPTHLIKTRGQQVTLRCSPISGHKSVSWYQQVLGQGPQFIFQYYEKEERGRGNFPDRFSARQFPNYSSELNVNALLLGDSALYLCASSWGTGPNEKLFFGSGTQLSVL.

The chain combines TRBV5-5 with TRBJ1-2; D uncertain. The CDR3 length is 14 residues. CDR1 SGHKS and CDR2 YYEKEE come from the germline V gene (reference sequence). Trimming stripped 0 bases from V and 5 bases from J, with 11 bases between. The CDR3, as DNA: TGTGCCAGCAGCTTGGAGACACCCCTATATGGCTACACCTTC. Translation: CASSLETPLYGYTF.

V and J are TRBV2 and TRBJ1-2; 9 bases are shared with TRBD1. Germline V gives CDR1 SNHLY, CDR2 FYNNEI. V dropped 5 bases and J dropped 6; count of bases not matched to a gene: 1. This CDR3 contains 12 residues. Here the CDR3 DNA reads TGTGCCAGCAGTACAGGGGGCCATGGCTACACCTTC. The encoded protein is CASSTGGHGYTF.